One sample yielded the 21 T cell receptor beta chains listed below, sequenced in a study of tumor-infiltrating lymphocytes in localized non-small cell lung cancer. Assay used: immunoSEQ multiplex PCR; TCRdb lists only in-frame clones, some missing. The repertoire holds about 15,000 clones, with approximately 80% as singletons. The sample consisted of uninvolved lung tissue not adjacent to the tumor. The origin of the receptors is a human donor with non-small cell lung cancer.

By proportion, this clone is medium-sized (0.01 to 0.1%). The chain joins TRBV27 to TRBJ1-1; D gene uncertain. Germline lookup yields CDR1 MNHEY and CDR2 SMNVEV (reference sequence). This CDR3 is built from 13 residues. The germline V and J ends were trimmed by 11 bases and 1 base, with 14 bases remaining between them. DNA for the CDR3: TGTGCCCCCTTGGGCAGTAGGAACACTGAAGCTTTCTTT. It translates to CAPLGSRNTEAFF.

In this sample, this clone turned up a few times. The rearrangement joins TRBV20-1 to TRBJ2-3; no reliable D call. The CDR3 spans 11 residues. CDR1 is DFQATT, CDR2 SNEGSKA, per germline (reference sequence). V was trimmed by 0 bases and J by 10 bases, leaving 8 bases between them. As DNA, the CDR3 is TGCAGTGCTAGAGATCAGTACCCGCAGTATTTT. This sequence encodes CSARDQYPQYF.

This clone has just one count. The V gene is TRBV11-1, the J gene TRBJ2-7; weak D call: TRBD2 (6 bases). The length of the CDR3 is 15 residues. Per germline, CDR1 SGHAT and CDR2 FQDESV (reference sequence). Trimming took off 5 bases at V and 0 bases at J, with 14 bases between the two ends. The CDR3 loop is CASSKLASSSYEQYF. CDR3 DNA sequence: TGTGCCAGCAGCAAGCTAGCGTCTAGCTCCTACGAGCAGTACTTC.

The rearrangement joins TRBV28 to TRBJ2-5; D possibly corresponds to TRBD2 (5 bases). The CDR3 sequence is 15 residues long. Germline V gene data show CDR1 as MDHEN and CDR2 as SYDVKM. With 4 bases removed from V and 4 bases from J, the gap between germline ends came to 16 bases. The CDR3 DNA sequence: TGTGCCAGCAGTTCCGCTGGAACGGGGAGAGAGACCCAGTACTTC. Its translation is CASSSAGTGRETQYF.

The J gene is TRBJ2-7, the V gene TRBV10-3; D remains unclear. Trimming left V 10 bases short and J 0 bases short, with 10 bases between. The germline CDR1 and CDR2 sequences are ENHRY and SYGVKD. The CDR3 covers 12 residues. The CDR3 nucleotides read TGTGCCACCGAAGACGACTCCTACGAGCAGTACTTC. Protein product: CATEDDSYEQYF.

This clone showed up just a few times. DNA for the CDR3: TGTGCCATCAGTGGCTCCAGCGGCGAGCAGTACTTC. Translating it yields CAISGSSGEQYF. V usage is TRBV10-3 and J usage is TRBJ2-7; a possible D gene is TRBD2 (5 bases). Trimming removed 4 bases from V and 6 bases from J, with 10 bases in between. Germline values: CDR1 ENHRY, CDR2 SYGVKD. The CDR3 has 12 residues.

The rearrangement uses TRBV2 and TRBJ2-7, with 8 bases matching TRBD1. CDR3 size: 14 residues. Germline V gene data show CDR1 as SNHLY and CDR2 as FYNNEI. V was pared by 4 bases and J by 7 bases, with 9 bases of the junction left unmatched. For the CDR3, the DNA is TGTGCCAGCAGTGGACAGGGGTCTGTCAAGGAGCAGTACTTC. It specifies CASSGQGSVKEQYF.

CDR3 region: CAYTGFHGYTF. The CDR3, as DNA: TGTGCGTATACAGGTTTTCATGGCTACACCTTC. This rearrangement joins TRBV30 to TRBJ1-2, with D perhaps TRBD1 (5 bases). This CDR3 has 11 residues. Looked up from germline, CDR1 is GTSNPN and CDR2 is SVGIG (reference sequence).

This chain's CDR3 is CASSLGSSGEQFF. The CDR3 bases are TGTGCCAGCAGCTTGGGGAGTTCGGGGGAGCAGTTCTTC. The chain uses TRBV5-6 and TRBJ2-1, with D possibly being TRBD2 (5 bases). Germline V CDR1 and CDR2: SGHDT, YYEEEE. The CDR3 has 13 amino acids. Trimming removed 0 bases from V and 10 bases from J, with 11 bases in between. Full variable domain (rest looked up from reference TRBV5-6 and TRBJ2-1): DAGVTQSPTHLIKTRGQQVTLRCSPKSGHDTVSWYQQALGQGPQFIFQYYEEEERQRGNFPDRFSGHQFPNYSSELNVNALLLGDSALYLCASSLGSSGEQFFGPGTRLTVL.

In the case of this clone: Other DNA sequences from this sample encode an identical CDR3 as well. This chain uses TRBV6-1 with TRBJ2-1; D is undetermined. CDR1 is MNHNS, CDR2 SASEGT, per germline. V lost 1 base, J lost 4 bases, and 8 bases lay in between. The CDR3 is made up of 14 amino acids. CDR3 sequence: CASSEGSTYNEQFF. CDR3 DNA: TGTGCCAGCAGTGAAGGCTCTACTTACAATGAGCAGTTCTTC.

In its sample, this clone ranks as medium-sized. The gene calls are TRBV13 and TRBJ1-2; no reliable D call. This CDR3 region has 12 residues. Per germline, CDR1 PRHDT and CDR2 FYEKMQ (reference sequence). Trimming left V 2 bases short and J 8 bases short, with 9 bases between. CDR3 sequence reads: CASSLRVGGYTF. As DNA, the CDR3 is TGTGCCAGCAGCTTAAGAGTGGGGGGCTACACCTTC.

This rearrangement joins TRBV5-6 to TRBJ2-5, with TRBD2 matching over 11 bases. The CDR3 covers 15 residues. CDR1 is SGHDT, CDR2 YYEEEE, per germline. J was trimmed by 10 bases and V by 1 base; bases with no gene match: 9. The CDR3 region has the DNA TGTGCCAGCAGCTTGTCGGGTAGCGGGAGGGCTGACCAGTACTTC. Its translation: CASSLSGSGRADQYF. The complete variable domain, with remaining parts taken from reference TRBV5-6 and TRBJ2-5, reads DAGVTQSPTHLIKTRGQQVTLRCSPKSGHDTVSWYQQALGQGPQFIFQYYEEEERQRGNFPDRFSGHQFPNYSSELNVNALLLGDSALYLCASSLSGSGRADQYFGPGTRLLVL.

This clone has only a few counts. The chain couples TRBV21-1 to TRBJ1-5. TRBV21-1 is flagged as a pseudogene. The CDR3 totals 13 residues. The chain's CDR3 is CASGGTNNQPQHF. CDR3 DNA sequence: TGTGCCAGCGGGGGTACGAACAATCAGCCCCAGCATTTT.

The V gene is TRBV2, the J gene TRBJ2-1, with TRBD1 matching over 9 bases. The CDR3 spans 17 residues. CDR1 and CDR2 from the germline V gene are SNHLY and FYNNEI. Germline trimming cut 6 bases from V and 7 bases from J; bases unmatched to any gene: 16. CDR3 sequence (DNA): TGTGCCAGCAGAGCACCCCCGGGACAGGGATATAAGAATGAGCAGTTCTTC. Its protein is CASRAPPGQGYKNEQFF.

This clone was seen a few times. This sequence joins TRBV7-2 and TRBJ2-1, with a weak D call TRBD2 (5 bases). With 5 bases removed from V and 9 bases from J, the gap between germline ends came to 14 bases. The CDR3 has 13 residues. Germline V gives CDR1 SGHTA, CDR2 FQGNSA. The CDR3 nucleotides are TGTGCCAGCAGCCTGCGGGCCAGTGGTGAGCAGTTCTTC. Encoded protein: CASSLRASGEQFF.

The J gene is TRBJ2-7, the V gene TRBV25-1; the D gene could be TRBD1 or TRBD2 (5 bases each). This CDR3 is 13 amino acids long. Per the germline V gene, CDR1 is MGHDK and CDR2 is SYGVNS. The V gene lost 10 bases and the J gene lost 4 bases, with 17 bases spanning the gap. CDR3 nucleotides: TGTGCCACCCGGGACCCTTACCGTTACGAGCAGTACTTC. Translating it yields CATRDPYRYEQYF.

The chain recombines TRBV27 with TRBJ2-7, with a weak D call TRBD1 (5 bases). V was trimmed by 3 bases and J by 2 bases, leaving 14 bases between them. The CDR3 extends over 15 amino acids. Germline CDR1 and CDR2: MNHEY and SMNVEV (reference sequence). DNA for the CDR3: TGTGCCAGCAGTTTCCTCGCAGGGCCTACCTACGAGCAGTACTTC. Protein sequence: CASSFLAGPTYEQYF.

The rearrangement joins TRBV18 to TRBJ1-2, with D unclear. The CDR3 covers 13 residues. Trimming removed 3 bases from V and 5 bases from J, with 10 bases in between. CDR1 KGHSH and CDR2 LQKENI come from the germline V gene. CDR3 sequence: CASSPDGQYGYTF. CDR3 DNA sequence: TGTGCCAGCTCACCGGACGGCCAGTATGGCTACACCTTC.

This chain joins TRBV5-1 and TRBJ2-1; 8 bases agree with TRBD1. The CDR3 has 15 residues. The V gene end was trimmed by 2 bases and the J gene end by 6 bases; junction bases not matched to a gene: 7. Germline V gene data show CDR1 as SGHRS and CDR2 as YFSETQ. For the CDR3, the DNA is TGCGCCAGCAGCTTCGCAGGGGGCATAGGCAATGAGCAGTTCTTC. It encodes CASSFAGGIGNEQFF.

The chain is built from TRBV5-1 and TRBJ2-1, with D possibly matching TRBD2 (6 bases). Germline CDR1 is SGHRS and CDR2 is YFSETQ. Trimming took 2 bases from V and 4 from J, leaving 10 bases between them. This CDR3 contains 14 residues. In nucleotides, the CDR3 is TGCGCCAGCAGCTTAGGGACTCAATACAATGAGCAGTTCTTC. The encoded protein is CASSLGTQYNEQFF.

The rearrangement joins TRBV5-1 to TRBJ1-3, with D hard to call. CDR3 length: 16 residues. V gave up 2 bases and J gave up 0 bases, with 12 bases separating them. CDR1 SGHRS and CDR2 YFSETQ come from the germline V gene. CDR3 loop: CASSLTGSISGNTIYF. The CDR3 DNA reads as TGCGCCAGCAGCTTAACCGGGTCCATCTCTGGAAACACCATATATTTT.